This T cell receptor beta chain was sequenced during a study of cytomegalovirus exposure and HLA in healthy donors (dated by TCRdb to about 2017). Turning to the overall study: According to a later analysis, one platform produced both the roughly 120 validation repertoires and the 720 or so repertoires of the first cohort. The study was designed to test whether signatures of past pathogen exposure could be identified by cataloging public T cell receptors. In addition to the first cohort of around 670 subjects, a separate validation cohort of 120 different subjects was used. To predict cytomegalovirus infection status, the study brought together high-throughput TCR immunosequencing, statistical association of individual TCRs with disease status, and machine learning.

About this clone itself: It lacks a known antigen. It has no much larger one-base neighbor in the sample; base qualities were not kept.

The library was generated by the immunoSEQ multiplex PCR assay. The authors' analysis ran thus. To diagnose cytomegalovirus status from the catalog of TCR beta chain sequences, a statistical classification framework was built. What TCRdb holds here is the immuneACCESS table cut down to in-frame rearrangements. Part of the clones is not present; checked against another copy, under half of the missing clones reflect an unresolved V gene, and the others are unexplained. For V, J and clone size, that table is used; D and trimming come from the DNA. This sample is represented by 180,000 or so clones; 86% of them were singletons. The top ten hold 7.2% of the sample. The donors were included in the validation cohort of 130 or so subjects, a group kept apart from the approximately 670-subject first cohort. The investigation overall reported the following: The validation cohort had no HLA typing available for a later analysis, so co-occurrence within that cohort was assessed over all 130 or so repertoires. In vitro tests confirmed that a few of the cytomegalovirus-associated TCR beta chains recognize cytomegalovirus antigens. In a later analysis, TCRs clustered in the first cohort were found to also tend to co-occur in the 100 to 150 validation repertoires, with over 90% of cluster scores above 0. A total of fewer than 200 TCR beta chains were listed by the study as associated with cytomegalovirus. The authors suggested that the approach could potentially be generalized to other disease states and immunological phenotypes. The classifier was reported to diagnose cytomegalovirus status with high specificity and sensitivity in both the original and validation cohorts. Most TCR sequences were observed very rarely across donors, whereas some public TCRs were present in many individuals.

The CDR3 measures 13 amino acids from cysteine to phenylalanine. The CDR3 DNA has 39 bases and is translated from base 1. V is shortened by 4 bases, J by 3 bases, and the region joining them spans 10 bases. In the germline V gene, CDR1 corresponds to SGHDT and CDR2 to YYEEEE. Material: PBMCs. This chain is built from TRBV5-6 and TRBJ2-5; the D gene remains uncertain. This TCR derives from a young man in good health and CMV-seropositive. CDR3 protein: CASSGGLEETQYF. The sequenced DNA: TGTGCCAGCAGCGGTGGCCTGGAAGAGACCCAGTACTTC.